The 7 T cell receptor beta chains below all came from one sample that was sequenced in a study of blood T cells in healthy people across ages. PCR was performed a second time for about 7 to 12 cycles using a sample-barcoded 5' primer and a J-beta primer mix. Using its own MiXCR run on the 5' RACE reads, TCRdb lists one record per CDR3 protein. The sample lists around 780,000 distinct CDR3 sequences; 45% to 70% were seen once. Material for sequencing was blood. All receptors come from a middle-aged man in good health.

The chain joins TRBV25-1 to TRBJ1-5; D possibly corresponds to TRBD1 (5 bases). The V gene lost 3 bases and the J gene lost 4 bases, with 7 bases spanning the gap. The CDR3 consists of 13 residues. The V gene's germline CDR1 is MGHDK and CDR2 SYGVNS. The CDR3: CASSDRANQPQHF. The CDR3 DNA follows: TGTGCCAGCAGTGACAGGGCAAATCAGCCCCAGCATTTT.

The chain recombines TRBV3-1 with TRBJ1-2, with D perhaps matching TRBD1 (6 bases). Germline V gene data show CDR1 as LGHDT and CDR2 as YNNKEL (reference sequence). Trimming cost V 2 bases and J 0 bases, with 10 bases left between them. The CDR3 has 15 amino acids. The CDR3 DNA follows: TGTGCCAGCAGCCAATCGGACAGAGCTAACTATGGCTACACCTTC. Protein product: CASSQSDRANYGYTF. Complete variable domain (other parts from reference TRBV3-1 and TRBJ1-2): DTAVSQTPKYLVTQMGNDKSIKCEQNLGHDTMYWYKQDSKKFLKIMFSYNNKELIINETVPNRFSPKSPDKAHLNLHINSLELGDSAVYFCASSQSDRANYGYTFGSGTRLTVV.

Ten or more counts support this clonotype. This sequence joins TRBV7-2 and TRBJ2-7; no firm D call. The CDR3 is 11 amino acids. V lost 5 bases, J lost 6 bases, and 8 bases lay in between. Per the germline V gene, CDR1 is SGHTA and CDR2 is FQGNSA. CDR3 region: CASSLLSEQYF. The CDR3 DNA reads TGTGCCAGCAGCCTCCTCTCCGAGCAGTACTTC.

With regard to this clonotype: The junction does not match germline at one end; this may be a read error. The genes are TRBV20-1 and TRBJ2-3, with 13 nucleotides matching TRBD2. There are 16 residues in the CDR3. Germline CDR1 DFQATT, CDR2 SNEGSKA (reference sequence). In DNA, the CDR3 is TGCAGTGCTAGGCTGGGACTAGCGGGGATCACAGATACGCAATATTTT. It translates to CSARLGLAGITDTQYF.

This clonotype was seen a single time. At one boundary the junction diverges from the germline segment, which might be a read error. The rearrangement uses TRBV20-1 and TRBJ1-2, with 10 bases that match TRBD1. This CDR3 is 17 amino acids long. The germline gives CDR1 DFQATT, CDR2 SNEGSKA (reference sequence). The CDR3 loop reads CSARHTGTGVSNYGYTF. CDR3 sequence (DNA): TGCAGCGCTAGGCATACCGGGACAGGGGTCTCTAACTATGGCTACACCTTC.

The chain has TRBV6-6 and TRBJ1-6; the D is unclear. The germline gives CDR1 MNHNY, CDR2 SVGAGI (reference sequence). V was trimmed by 5 bases and J by 8 bases, leaving 13 bases between them. This CDR3 contains 14 residues. This CDR3 reads CASSKTETYSPLHF. The DNA for the CDR3 is TGTGCCAGCAGTAAAACAGAGACTTATTCACCCCTCCACTTT.

This chain links TRBV28 with TRBJ1-2; 8 bases fit TRBD1. Germline-derived CDR1 and CDR2 are MDHEN and SYDVKM. With 4 bases clipped from V and 5 bases from J, the junction kept 12 bases outside the gene matches. The CDR3 sequence is 16 residues long. The CDR3 is CASSYPQGGGRYGYTF. Written as DNA, the CDR3 is TGTGCCAGCAGTTACCCACAGGGGGGGGGTCGGTATGGCTACACCTTC.